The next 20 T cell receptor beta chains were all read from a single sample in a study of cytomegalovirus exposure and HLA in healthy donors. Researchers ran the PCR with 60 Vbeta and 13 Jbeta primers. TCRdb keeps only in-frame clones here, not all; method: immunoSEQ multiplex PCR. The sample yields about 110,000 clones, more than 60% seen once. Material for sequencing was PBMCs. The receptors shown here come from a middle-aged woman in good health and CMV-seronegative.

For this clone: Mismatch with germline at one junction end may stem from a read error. Here the CDR3 reads CASSPSGRAIEQFF. DNA of the CDR3: TGTGCTAGCAGTCCTAGCGGGAGGGCGATTGAGCAGTTCTTC. This chain connects TRBV7-7 to TRBJ2-1; the match to TRBD2 covers 12 bases. The V gene's germline CDR1 is SSHAT and CDR2 FNYEAQ (reference sequence). The CDR3 loop spans 14 amino acids.

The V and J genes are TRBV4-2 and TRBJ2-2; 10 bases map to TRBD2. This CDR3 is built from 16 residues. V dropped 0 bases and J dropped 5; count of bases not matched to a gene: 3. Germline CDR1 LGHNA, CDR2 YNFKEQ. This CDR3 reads CASSQDLAGETGELFF. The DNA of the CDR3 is TGTGCCAGCAGCCAAGACCTAGCGGGAGAGACCGGGGAGCTGTTTTTT.

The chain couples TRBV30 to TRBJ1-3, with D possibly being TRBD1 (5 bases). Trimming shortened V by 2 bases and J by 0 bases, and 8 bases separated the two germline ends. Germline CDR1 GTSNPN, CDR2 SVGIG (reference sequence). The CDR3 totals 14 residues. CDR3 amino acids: CAWSQGFSGNTIYF. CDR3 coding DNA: TGTGCCTGGAGTCAGGGATTCTCTGGAAACACCATATATTTT.

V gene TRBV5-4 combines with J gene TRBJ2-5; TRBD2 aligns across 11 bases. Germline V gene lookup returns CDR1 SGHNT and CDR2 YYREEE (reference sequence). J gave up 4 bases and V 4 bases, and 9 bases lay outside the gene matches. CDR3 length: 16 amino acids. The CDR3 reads CASSPLAGAAVETQYF. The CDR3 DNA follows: TGTGCCAGCAGCCCACTAGCGGGAGCGGCGGTAGAGACCCAGTACTTC.

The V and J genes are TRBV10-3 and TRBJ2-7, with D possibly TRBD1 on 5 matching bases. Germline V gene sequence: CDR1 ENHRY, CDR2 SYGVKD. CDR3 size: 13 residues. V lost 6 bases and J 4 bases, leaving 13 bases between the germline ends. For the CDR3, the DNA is TGTGCCATCAGCCTGGACATAGGGTACGAGCAGTACTTC. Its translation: CAISLDIGYEQYF.

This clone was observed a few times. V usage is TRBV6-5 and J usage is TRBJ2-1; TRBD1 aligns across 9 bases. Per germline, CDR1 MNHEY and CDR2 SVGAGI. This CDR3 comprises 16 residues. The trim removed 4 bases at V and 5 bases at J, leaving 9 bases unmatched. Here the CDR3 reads CASSWSAGQGDNEQFF. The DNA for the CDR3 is TGTGCCAGCAGTTGGTCGGCGGGACAGGGTGACAATGAGCAGTTCTTC.

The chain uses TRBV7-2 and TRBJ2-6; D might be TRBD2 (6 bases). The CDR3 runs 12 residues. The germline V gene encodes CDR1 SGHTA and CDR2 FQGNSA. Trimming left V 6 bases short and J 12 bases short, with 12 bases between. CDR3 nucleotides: TGTGCCAGCAGGAAGGACGGGAGCGTCCTGACTTTC. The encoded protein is CASRKDGSVLTF.

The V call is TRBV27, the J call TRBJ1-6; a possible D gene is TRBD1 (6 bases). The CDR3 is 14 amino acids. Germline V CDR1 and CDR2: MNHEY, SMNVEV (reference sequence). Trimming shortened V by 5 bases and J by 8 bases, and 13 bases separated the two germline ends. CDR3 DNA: TGTGCCAGCAGTCCGGACAGTGGGGATTCACCCCTCCACTTT. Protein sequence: CASSPDSGDSPLHF.

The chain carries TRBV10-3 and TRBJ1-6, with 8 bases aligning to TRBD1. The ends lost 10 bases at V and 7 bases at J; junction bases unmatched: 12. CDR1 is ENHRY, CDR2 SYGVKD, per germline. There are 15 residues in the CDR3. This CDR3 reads CASLLGQGANSPLHF. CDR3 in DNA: TGTGCCAGCCTGCTGGGGCAGGGGGCGAATTCACCCCTCCACTTT.

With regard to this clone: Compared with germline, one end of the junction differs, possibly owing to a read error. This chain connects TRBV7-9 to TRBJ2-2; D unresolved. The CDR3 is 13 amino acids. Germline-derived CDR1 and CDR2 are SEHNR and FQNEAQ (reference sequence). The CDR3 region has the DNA TGTTCCAGCAGCTTTCTCCTAGGCCGGGAGCTGTTTTTT. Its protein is CSSSFLLGRELFF.

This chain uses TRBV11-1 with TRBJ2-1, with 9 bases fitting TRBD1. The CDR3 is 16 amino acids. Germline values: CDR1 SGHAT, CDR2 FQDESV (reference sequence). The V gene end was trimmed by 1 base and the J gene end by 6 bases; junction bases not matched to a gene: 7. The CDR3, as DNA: TGTGCCAGCAGCTTAGTAGGGACAGGGCTAGGCAATGAGCAGTTCTTC. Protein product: CASSLVGTGLGNEQFF.

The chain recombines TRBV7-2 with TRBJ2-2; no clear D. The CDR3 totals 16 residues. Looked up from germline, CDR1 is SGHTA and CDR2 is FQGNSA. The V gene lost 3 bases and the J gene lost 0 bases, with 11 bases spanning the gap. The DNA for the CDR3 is TGTGCCAGCAGCTTGCAAGGCACTACGAACACCGGGGAGCTGTTTTTT. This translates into CASSLQGTTNTGELFF.

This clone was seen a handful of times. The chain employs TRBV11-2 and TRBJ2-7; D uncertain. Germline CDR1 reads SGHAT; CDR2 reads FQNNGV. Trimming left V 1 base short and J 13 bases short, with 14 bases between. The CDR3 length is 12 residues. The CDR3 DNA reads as TGTGCCAGCAGCTTAGTGCCTGTGGGCCAATACTTC. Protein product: CASSLVPVGQYF. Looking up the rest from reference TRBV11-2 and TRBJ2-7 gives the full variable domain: EAGVAQSPRYKIIEKRQSVAFWCNPISGHATLYWYQQILGQGPKLLIQFQNNGVVDDSQLPKDRFSAERLKGVDSTLKIQPAKLEDSAVYLCASSLVPVGQYFGPGTRLTVT.

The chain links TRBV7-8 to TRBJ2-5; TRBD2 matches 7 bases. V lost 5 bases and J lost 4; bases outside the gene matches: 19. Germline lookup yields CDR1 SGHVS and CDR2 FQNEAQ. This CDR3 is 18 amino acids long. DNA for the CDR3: TGTGCCAGCAGCGGGGCTCTTCGCGGGAGAATTCATCTAGAGACCCAGTACTTC. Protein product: CASSGALRGRIHLETQYF. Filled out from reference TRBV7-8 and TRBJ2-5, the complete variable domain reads GAGVSQSPRYKVAKRGQDVALRCDPISGHVSLFWYQQALGQGPEFLTYFQNEAQLDKSGLPSDRFFAERPEGSVSTLKIQRTQQEDSAVYLCASSGALRGRIHLETQYFGPGTRLLVL.

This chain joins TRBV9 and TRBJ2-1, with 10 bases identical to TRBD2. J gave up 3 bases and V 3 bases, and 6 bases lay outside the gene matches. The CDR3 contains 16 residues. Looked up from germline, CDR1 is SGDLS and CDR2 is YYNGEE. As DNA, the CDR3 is TGTGCCAGCAGCGCAAGCGGGGGGGCTTACTACAATGAGCAGTTCTTC. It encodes CASSASGGAYYNEQFF.

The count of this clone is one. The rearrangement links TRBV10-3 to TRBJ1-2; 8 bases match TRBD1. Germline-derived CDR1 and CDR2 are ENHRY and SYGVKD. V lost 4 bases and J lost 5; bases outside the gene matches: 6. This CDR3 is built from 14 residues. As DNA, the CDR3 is TGTGCCATCAGTGGGCAGGGGGCAAGATATGGCTACACCTTC. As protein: CAISGQGARYGYTF.

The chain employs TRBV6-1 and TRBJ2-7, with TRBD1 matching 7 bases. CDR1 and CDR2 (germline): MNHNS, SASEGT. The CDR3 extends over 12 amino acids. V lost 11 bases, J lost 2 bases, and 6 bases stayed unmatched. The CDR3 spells CALTGNAYEQYF. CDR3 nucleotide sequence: TGTGCCTTGACAGGGAATGCCTACGAGCAGTACTTC.

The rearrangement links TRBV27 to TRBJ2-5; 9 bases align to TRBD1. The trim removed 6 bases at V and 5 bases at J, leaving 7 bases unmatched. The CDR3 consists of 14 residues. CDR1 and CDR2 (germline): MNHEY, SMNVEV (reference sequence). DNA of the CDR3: TGTGCCAGCAGAGTTTGGGGGACAGGGGAGACCCAGTACTTC. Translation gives CASRVWGTGETQYF.

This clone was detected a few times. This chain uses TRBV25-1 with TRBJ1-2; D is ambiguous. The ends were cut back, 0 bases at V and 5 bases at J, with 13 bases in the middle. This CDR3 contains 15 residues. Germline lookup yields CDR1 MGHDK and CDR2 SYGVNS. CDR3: CASSEYEGAGYGYTF. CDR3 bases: TGTGCCAGCAGTGAATATGAGGGCGCAGGATATGGCTACACCTTC.

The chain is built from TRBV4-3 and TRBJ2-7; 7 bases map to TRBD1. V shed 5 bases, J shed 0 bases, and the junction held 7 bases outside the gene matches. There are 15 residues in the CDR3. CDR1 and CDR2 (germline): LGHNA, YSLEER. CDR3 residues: CASSVDRVISYEQYF. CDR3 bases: TGCGCCAGCAGCGTCGACAGGGTCATCTCCTACGAGCAGTACTTC.